The T cell receptor (beta chain) described here comes from a study of shared clonotypes between healthy human individuals. Broader study findings: Against clonotypes common to all four donors, non-shared ones had lower generation probabilities.

V was clipped by 2 bases and J by 1 base, with 15 bases between them. The CDR3 is 17 amino acids. CDR1 and CDR2 (germline): MNHGY, SVAAGI. Worth noting for this clone: The antigen remains undetermined.

Profiled with immunoSEQ multiplex PCR; TCRdb holds only in-frame clones, not every one. The sample carries fewer than 1.6 million clones, less than 99% recorded once. The TCR sequence derives from a man aged 30 to 45 in good health. This chain uses TRBV6-9 with TRBJ1-5; a possible D gene is TRBD1 (5 bases). The sample consisted of naive CD4+ T cells sorted from blood. Regarding subset: CD45RA+ positively selected. CDR3 nucleotide sequence: TGTGCCAGCAGTTATCTGACGGGCAGGGAGAGCAATCAGCCCCAGCATTTT. Its translation: CASSYLTGRESNQPQHF.